This entry lists 20 T cell receptor beta chains sequenced from one sample in a study of PD-1 blockade in classical Hodgkin lymphoma. Only in-frame clones appear in the TCRdb table, and some are missing; sequencing was by immunoSEQ multiplex PCR. Altogether roughly 41,000 clones are present, approximately 83% being singletons, with the ten largest covering more than 20%. Brentuximab vedotin exposure varied among the patients, all of whom had relapsed after autologous stem cell transplantation. The source was peripheral blood mononuclear cells (PBMCs), collected at baseline. These receptors all come from a human donor with classical Hodgkin lymphoma.

This clone was picked up a small number of times. The chain recombines TRBV7-2 with TRBJ2-7; TRBD1 agrees at 8 bases. The CDR3 consists of 14 residues. With 5 bases clipped from V and 6 bases from J, the junction kept 9 bases outside the gene matches. CDR1 and CDR2 from the germline V gene are SGHTA and FQGNSA. The CDR3 nucleotides read TGTGCCAGCAGCCCGCAGACAGGGGCTAGCGAGCAGTACTTC. Its translation is CASSPQTGASEQYF.

The DNA for the CDR3 is TGCGCCAGCAGCTTGGGAGTGGGGGGTACCTCCTACAATGAGCAGTTCTTC. This gives the protein CASSLGVGGTSYNEQFF. The chain combines TRBV5-1 with TRBJ2-1, with D possibly TRBD2 on 6 matching bases. Trimming shortened V by 0 bases and J by 0 bases, and 13 bases separated the two germline ends. This CDR3 is 17 amino acids long. The germline CDR1 and CDR2 sequences are SGHRS and YFSETQ. The whole variable domain, remainder taken from reference TRBV5-1 and TRBJ2-1, is KAGVTQTPRYLIKTRGQQVTLSCSPISGHRSVSWYQQTPGQGLQFLFEYFSETQRNKGNFPGRFSGRQFSNSRSEMNVSTLELGDSALYLCASSLGVGGTSYNEQFFGPGTRLTVL.

This clone is classed as medium-sized. V usage is TRBV7-9 and J usage is TRBJ1-2, with D hard to call. Germline CDR1 reads SEHNR; CDR2 reads FQNEAQ (reference sequence). The CDR3 is made up of 13 amino acids. V lost 6 bases to trimming and J lost 4 bases, with 12 bases between them. The CDR3 DNA reads as TGTGCCAGCAGTCGCTTTGACGGCTATGGCTACACCTTC. This gives the protein CASSRFDGYGYTF.

This clone was picked up a small number of times. The chain joins TRBV7-9 to TRBJ1-2, with TRBD1 as a possible D gene (6 bases). Germline CDR1 is SEHNR and CDR2 is FQNEAQ (reference sequence). V lost 0 bases and J 2 bases, leaving 13 bases between the germline ends. The CDR3 runs to 16 residues. This chain's CDR3 is CASSLASGVGNYGYTF. The DNA for the CDR3 is TGTGCCAGCAGCTTAGCCTCAGGGGTAGGGAACTATGGCTACACCTTC.

This sequence joins TRBV27 and TRBJ2-1; no firm D call. Germline CDR1 and CDR2: MNHEY and SMNVEV (reference sequence). The CDR3 spans 15 residues. V was clipped by 8 bases and J by 0 bases, with 14 bases between them. DNA of the CDR3: TGTGCCAGCGGTATGCCCTTTAGCTCCTACAATGAGCAGTTCTTC. Protein: CASGMPFSSYNEQFF.

The rearrangement links TRBV6-1 to TRBJ1-5; perhaps TRBD1 as D (5 bases). CDR1 and CDR2 (germline): MNHNS, SASEGT. V was cut by 4 bases and J by 0 bases, with 19 bases left in between. This CDR3 is built from 18 residues. The CDR3 loop is CASSALPGRKNSNQPQHF. The DNA for the CDR3 is TGTGCCAGCAGTGCCCTACCGGGACGGAAAAATAGCAATCAGCCCCAGCATTTT.

The gene calls are TRBV5-8 and TRBJ2-3; D is ambiguous. The CDR3 consists of 11 residues. Trimming shortened V by 4 bases and J by 9 bases, and 9 bases separated the two germline ends. CDR1 and CDR2 from the germline V gene are SGHTS and YDEGEE. CDR3 region: CASSPFETQYF. The CDR3 DNA reads as TGTGCCAGCAGCCCCTTCGAGACGCAGTATTTT.

This clone was seen a handful of times. The chain employs TRBV28 and TRBJ2-1; unclear D gene. Germline V gene data show CDR1 as MDHEN and CDR2 as SYDVKM. This CDR3 is built from 13 residues. V gave up 3 bases and J gave up 7 bases, with 10 bases separating them. The CDR3 sequence is CASSFIGLNEQFF. The CDR3 DNA is TGTGCCAGCAGTTTTATAGGGTTGAATGAGCAGTTCTTC.

The chain couples TRBV29-1 to TRBJ2-7; TRBD1 aligns across 8 bases. CDR1 and CDR2 (germline): SQVTM, ANQGSEA. The CDR3 is made up of 12 amino acids. V shed 6 bases and J 3 bases; nucleotides not matched to a gene: 4. In nucleotides, the CDR3 is TGCAGCGTACGGACAGGGAGCTACGAGCAGTACTTC. This translates into CSVRTGSYEQYF.

The V and J genes are TRBV10-3 and TRBJ2-7, with D possibly TRBD1 on 6 matching bases. V shed 2 bases and J shed 2 bases, with 13 bases lying between them. Germline lookup yields CDR1 ENHRY and CDR2 SYGVKD. This CDR3 spans 15 amino acids. The chain's CDR3 is CAISERQGWAYEQYF. As DNA, the CDR3 is TGTGCCATCAGTGAGAGGCAGGGGTGGGCCTACGAGCAGTACTTC.

This clone was picked up a small number of times. The gene calls are TRBV27 and TRBJ2-5; D not certain. V lost 2 bases, J lost 2 bases, and 6 bases lay in between. Germline assignment: CDR1 MNHEY and CDR2 SMNVEV (reference sequence). The CDR3 extends over 13 amino acids. The CDR3 DNA follows: TGTGCCAGCAGTTTAAGGTGGCAAGAGACCCAGTACTTC. Protein: CASSLRWQETQYF.

In DNA, the CDR3 is TGTGCCAGCAGGGAGGGTAGCGGCTACAATGAGCAGTTCTTC. This translates into CASREGSGYNEQFF. The chain uses TRBV27 and TRBJ2-1; D is perhaps TRBD2 (6 bases). The V gene's germline CDR1 is MNHEY and CDR2 SMNVEV (reference sequence). V dropped 6 bases and J dropped 3 bases, with 12 bases sitting between them. The CDR3 runs to 14 residues.

The V gene is TRBV7-2, the J gene TRBJ2-7; 10 bases are a match to TRBD2. The CDR3 totals 15 residues. The germline V gene has CDR1 SGHTA and CDR2 FQGNSA. V shed 5 bases and J 2 bases; nucleotides not matched to a gene: 6. The CDR3 nucleotides are TGTGCCAGCAGCGCCCGACTAGCGGGTACCTACGAGCAGTACTTC. Translating gives CASSARLAGTYEQYF.

This chain connects TRBV30 to TRBJ1-1, with D perhaps TRBD1 (5 bases). Per germline, CDR1 GTSNPN and CDR2 SVGIG (reference sequence). Deletions cut 3 bases from V and 4 bases from J, with 36 bases between. The CDR3 totals 21 residues. This CDR3 reads CAWSVRMAAMAGGIRGTEAFF. The CDR3 DNA reads TGTGCCTGGAGCGTACGAATGGCGGCCATGGCCGGGGGGATAAGGGGCACTGAAGCTTTCTTT. Supplemented by reference TRBV30 and TRBJ1-1, the full variable domain reads SQTIHQWPATLVQPVGSPLSLECTVEGTSNPNLYWYRQAAGRGLQLLFYSVGIGQISSEVPQNLSASRPQDRQFILSSKKLLLSDSGFYLCAWSVRMAAMAGGIRGTEAFFGQGTRLTVV.

V and J are TRBV6-5 and TRBJ1-1, with D perhaps TRBD1 (5 bases). The germline gives CDR1 MNHEY, CDR2 SVGAGI. This CDR3 spans 11 amino acids. With 7 bases removed from V and 6 bases from J, the gap between germline ends came to 9 bases. The CDR3 spells CASNSRAEAFF. CDR3 nucleotides: TGTGCCAGCAATAGCAGGGCTGAAGCTTTCTTT.

The rearrangement uses TRBV18 and TRBJ2-1; 7 positions match TRBD1. Trimming took 2 bases from V and 8 from J; bases not matched to a gene: 6. The CDR3 sequence is 14 residues long. The germline V gene encodes CDR1 KGHSH and CDR2 LQKENI. The CDR3, as DNA: TGTGCCAGCTCACCATCACCCACAGGGGATGAGCAGTTCTTC. This translates into CASSPSPTGDEQFF.

The rearrangement links TRBV11-2 to TRBJ2-2; a weak D match, TRBD1 (5 bases). Trimming cost V 7 bases and J 11 bases, with 17 bases left between them. CDR3 size: 13 residues. Germline V gene lookup returns CDR1 SGHAT and CDR2 FQNNGV. The CDR3 region has the DNA TGTGCCAGCAAAGCTTGGCAGGGTCCAGAGCTGTTTTTT. Its translation: CASKAWQGPELFF.

CDR3 sequence: CASRPGQGSPYNEQFF. The CDR3 DNA is TGTGCCAGCAGACCGGGACAGGGGTCCCCCTACAATGAGCAGTTCTTC. The chain couples TRBV28 to TRBJ2-1, with 10 bases fitting TRBD1. Unmatched junction bases numbered 7, after V lost 6 bases and J lost 2 bases. Germline CDR1 and CDR2: MDHEN and SYDVKM. CDR3 size: 16 residues.

The CDR3 bases are TGTGCCAGCAGCTGGGGGACAGGGGGCAACACCGGGGAGCTGTTTTTT. Protein: CASSWGTGGNTGELFF. This chain connects TRBV7-8 to TRBJ2-2; 12 bases are a match to TRBD1. V was pared by 4 bases and J by 2 bases, with 2 bases of the junction left unmatched. The germline CDR1 and CDR2 sequences are SGHVS and FQNEAQ. This CDR3 is 16 amino acids long. Combining the CDR3 with reference TRBV7-8 and TRBJ2-2 gives the whole variable domain GAGVSQSPRYKVAKRGQDVALRCDPISGHVSLFWYQQALGQGPEFLTYFQNEAQLDKSGLPSDRFFAERPEGSVSTLKIQRTQQEDSAVYLCASSWGTGGNTGELFFGEGSRLTVL.

V is TRBV19 and J is TRBJ2-7; TRBD2 matches at 8 bases. This CDR3 contains 14 residues. Germline lookup yields CDR1 LNHDA and CDR2 SQIVND (reference sequence). V lost 5 bases, J lost 0 bases, and 3 bases stayed unmatched. DNA for the CDR3: TGTGCCAGTAGTTATACTAGCGGCTCCTACGAGCAGTACTTC. This translates into CASSYTSGSYEQYF.